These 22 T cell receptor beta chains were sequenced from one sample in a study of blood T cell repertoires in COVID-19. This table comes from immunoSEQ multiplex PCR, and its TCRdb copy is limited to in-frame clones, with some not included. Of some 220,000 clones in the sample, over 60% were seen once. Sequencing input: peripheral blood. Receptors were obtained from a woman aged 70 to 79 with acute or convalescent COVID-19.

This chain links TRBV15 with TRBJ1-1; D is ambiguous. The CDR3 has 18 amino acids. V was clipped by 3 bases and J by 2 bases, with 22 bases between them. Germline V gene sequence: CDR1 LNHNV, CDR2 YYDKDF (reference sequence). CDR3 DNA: TGTGCCACCAGCAGTTTATGGGAGGGTTCGGGAAAAAACACTGAAGCTTTCTTT. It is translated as CATSSLWEGSGKNTEAFF.

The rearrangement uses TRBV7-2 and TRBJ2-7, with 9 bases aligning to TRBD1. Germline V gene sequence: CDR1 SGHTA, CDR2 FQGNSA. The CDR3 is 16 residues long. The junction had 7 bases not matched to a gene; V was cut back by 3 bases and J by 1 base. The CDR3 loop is CASSFLRTGVSYEQYF. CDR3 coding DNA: TGTGCCAGCAGCTTTCTTCGGACAGGGGTGTCCTACGAGCAGTACTTC.

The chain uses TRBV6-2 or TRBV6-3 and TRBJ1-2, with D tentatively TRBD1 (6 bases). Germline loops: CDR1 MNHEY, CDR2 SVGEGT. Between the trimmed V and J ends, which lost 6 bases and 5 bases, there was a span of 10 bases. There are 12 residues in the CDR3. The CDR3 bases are TGTGCCAGCAGCTGGACAGAGTATGGCTACACCTTC. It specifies CASSWTEYGYTF.

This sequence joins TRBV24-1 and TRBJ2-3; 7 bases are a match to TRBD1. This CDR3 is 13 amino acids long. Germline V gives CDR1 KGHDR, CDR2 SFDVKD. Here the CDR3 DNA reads TGTGCAACAGGGGATACTAGCACAGATACGCAGTATTTT. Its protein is CATGDTSTDTQYF.

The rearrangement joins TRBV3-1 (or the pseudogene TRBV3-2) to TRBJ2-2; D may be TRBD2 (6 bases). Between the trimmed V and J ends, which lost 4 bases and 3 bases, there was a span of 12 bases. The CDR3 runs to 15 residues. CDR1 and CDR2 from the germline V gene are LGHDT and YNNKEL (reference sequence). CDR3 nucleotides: TGTGCCAGCAGCCGCCGCGGGGACGACACCGGGGAGCTGTTTTTT. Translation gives CASSRRGDDTGELFF.

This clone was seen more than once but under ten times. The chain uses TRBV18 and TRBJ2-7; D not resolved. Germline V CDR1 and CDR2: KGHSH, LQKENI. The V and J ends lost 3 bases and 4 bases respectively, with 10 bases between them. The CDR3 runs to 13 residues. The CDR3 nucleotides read TGTGCCAGCTCACCCCCCGAGGAGTACGAGCAGTACTTC. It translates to CASSPPEEYEQYF. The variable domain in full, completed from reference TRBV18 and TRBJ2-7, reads NAGVMQNPRHLVRRRGQEARLRCSPMKGHSHVYWYRQLPEEGLKFMVYLQKENIIDESGMPKERFSAEFPKEGPSILRIQQVVRGDSAAYFCASSPPEEYEQYFGPGTRLTVT.

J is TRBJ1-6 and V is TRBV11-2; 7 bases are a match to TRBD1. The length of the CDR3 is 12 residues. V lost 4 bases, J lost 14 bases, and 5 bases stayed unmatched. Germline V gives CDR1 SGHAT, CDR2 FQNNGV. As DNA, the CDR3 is TGTGCCAGCAGCTCCCAGGGGGGAACCCTCCACTTT. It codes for CASSSQGGTLHF.

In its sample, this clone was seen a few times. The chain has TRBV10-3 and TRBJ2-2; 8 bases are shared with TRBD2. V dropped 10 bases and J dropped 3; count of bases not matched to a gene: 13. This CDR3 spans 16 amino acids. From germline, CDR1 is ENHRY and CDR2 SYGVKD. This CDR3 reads CATQKGGRGDTGELFF. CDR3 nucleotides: TGTGCCACCCAGAAGGGTGGGCGGGGGGACACCGGGGAGCTGTTTTTT.

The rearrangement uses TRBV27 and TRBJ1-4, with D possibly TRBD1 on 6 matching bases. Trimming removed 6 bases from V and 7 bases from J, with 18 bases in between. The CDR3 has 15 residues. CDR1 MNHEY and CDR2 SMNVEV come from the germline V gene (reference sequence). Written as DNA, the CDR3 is TGTGCCAGCAGCCGCCTAACAGGGATGGGTGAAAAACTGTTTTTT. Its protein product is CASSRLTGMGEKLFF.

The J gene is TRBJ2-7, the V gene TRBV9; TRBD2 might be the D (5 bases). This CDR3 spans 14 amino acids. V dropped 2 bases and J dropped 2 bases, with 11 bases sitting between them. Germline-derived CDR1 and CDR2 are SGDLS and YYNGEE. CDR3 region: CASSVDLGAYEQYF. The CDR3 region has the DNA TGTGCCAGCAGCGTCGACTTGGGAGCCTACGAGCAGTACTTC. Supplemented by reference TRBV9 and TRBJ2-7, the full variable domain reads DSGVTQTPKHLITATGQRVTLRCSPRSGDLSVYWYQQSLDQGLQFLIQYYNGEERAKGNILERFSAQQFPDLHSELNLSSLELGDSALYFCASSVDLGAYEQYFGPGTRLTVT.

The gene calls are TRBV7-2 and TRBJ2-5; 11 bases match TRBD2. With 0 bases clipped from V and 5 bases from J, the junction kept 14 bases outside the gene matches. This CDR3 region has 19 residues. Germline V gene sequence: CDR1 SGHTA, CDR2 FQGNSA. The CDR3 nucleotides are TGTGCCAGCAGCTTAGCGCCCCGGAGTAGCGGGGGGGCCTCGGAGACCCAGTACTTC. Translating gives CASSLAPRSSGGASETQYF.

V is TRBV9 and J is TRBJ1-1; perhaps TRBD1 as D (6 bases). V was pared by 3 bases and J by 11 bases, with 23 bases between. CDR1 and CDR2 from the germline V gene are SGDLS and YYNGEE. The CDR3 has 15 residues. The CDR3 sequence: CASSELQGSGSGAFF. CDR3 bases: TGTGCCAGCAGCGAACTACAGGGCAGCGGGAGTGGTGCTTTCTTT.

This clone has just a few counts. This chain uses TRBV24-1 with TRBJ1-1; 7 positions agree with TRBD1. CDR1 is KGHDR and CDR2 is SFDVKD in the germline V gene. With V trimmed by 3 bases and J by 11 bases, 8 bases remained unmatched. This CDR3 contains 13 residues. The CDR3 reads CATSDRLQGFAFF. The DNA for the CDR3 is TGTGCCACCAGTGATCGCTTACAGGGGTTCGCTTTCTTT.

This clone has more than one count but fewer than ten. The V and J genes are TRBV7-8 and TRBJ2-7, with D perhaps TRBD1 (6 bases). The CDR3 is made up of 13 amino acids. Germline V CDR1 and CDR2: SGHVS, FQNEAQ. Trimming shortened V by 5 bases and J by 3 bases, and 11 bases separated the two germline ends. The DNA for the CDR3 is TGTGCCAGCAGCATTGGACAGAGCTACGAGCAGTACGTC. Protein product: CASSIGQSYEQYV.

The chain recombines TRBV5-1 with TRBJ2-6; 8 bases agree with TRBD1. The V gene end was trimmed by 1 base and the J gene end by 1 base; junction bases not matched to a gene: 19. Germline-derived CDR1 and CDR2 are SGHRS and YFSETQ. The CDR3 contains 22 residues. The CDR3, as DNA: TGCGCCAGCAGCTTGAATTTTTTGGCCCGACAGGGGCCCCGGTCTGGGGCCAACGTCCTGACTTTC. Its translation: CASSLNFLARQGPRSGANVLTF.

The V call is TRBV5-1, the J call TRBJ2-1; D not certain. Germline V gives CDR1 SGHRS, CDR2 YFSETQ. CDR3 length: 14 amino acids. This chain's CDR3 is CASRQTSNDNEQFF. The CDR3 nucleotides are TGCGCTAGTAGGCAGACATCTAACGACAATGAGCAGTTCTTC.

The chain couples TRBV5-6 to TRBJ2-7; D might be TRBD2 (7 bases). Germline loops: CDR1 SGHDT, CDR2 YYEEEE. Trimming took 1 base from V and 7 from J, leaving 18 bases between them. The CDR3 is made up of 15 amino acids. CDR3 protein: CASSLYGGGGSEQYF. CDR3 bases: TGTGCCAGCAGCTTGTATGGCGGGGGCGGGTCTGAGCAGTACTTC.

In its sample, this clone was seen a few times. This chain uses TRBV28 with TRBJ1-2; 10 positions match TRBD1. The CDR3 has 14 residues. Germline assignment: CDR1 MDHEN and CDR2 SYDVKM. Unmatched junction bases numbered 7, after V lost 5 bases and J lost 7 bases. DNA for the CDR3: TGTGCCAGCAGTCCGGGGACAGGGGTGGGTGGCTACACCTTC. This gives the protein CASSPGTGVGGYTF.

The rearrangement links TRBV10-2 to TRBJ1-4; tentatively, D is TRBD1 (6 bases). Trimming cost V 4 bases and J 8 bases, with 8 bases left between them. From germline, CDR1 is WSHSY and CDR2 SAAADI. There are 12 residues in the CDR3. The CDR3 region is CASSVGGEKLFF. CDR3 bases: TGCGCCAGCAGTGTTGGGGGCGAAAAACTGTTTTTT.

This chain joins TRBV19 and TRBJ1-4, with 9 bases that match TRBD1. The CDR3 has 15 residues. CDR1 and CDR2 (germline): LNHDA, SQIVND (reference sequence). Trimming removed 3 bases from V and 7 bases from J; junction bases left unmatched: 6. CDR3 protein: CASSIQGQGGEKLFF. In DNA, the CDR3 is TGTGCCAGTAGTATCCAGGGACAGGGAGGTGAAAAACTGTTTTTT.

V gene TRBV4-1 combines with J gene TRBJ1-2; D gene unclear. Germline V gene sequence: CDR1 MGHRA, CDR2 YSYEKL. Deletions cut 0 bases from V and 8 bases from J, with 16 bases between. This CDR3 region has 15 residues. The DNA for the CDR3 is TGCGCCAGCAGCCAAGAACCCCAAGTTAGACAAGGCTACACCTTC. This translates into CASSQEPQVRQGYTF.

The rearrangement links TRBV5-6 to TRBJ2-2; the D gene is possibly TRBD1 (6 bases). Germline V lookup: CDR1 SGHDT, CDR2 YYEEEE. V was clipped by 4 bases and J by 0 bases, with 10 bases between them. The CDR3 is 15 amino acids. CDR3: CASSPGTSNTGELFF. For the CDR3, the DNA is TGTGCCAGCAGCCCTGGGACATCGAACACCGGGGAGCTGTTTTTT.